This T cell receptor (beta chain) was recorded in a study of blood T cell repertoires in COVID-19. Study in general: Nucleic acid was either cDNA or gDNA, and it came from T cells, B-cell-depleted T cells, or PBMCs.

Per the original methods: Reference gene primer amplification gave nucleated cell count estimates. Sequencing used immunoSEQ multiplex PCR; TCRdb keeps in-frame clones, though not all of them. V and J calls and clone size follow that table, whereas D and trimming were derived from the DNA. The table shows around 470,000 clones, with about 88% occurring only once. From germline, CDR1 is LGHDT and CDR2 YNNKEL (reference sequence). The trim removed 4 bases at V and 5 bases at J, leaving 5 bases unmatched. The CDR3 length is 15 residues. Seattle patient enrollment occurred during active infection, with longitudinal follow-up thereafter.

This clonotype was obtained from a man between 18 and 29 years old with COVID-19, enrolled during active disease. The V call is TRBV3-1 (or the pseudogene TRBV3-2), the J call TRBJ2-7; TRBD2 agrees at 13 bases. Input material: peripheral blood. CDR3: CASSRLAGGRHEQYF. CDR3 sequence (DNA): TGTGCCAGCAGCCGACTAGCGGGAGGTAGGCACGAGCAGTACTTC.